Following are 17 T cell receptor beta chains from one sample sequenced in a study of blood T cells in healthy people across ages. Alongside a J-beta primer mix, a sample-barcoded 5' primer served in a second PCR lasting roughly 7 to 11 cycles. TCRdb itself ran the 5' RACE reads through MiXCR, one entry per CDR3 protein. The sample has about 640,000 distinct CDR3 sequences, about 53% seen once; the top ten hold about two fifths. Sequencing input: blood. Receptors were obtained from a man aged 60-69 years in good health.

The chain recombines TRBV9 with TRBJ2-5, with TRBD2 matching over 8 bases. Germline assignment: CDR1 SGDLS and CDR2 YYNGEE. Germline trimming cut 2 bases from V and 0 bases from J; bases unmatched to any gene: 6. CDR3 length: 16 amino acids. CDR3 DNA sequence: TGTGCCAGCAGCGTTGGGGCGGGGGGTCACCAAGAGACCCAGTACTTC. Its protein is CASSVGAGGHQETQYF.

This clonotype showed up just a few times. This chain uses TRBV7-2 with TRBJ2-5, with 11 bases that match TRBD2. The trim removed 3 bases at V and 2 bases at J, leaving 5 bases unmatched. CDR1 is SGHTA, CDR2 FQGNSA, per germline. This CDR3 comprises 16 residues. The CDR3 region has the DNA TGTGCCAGCAGCTTGGCCCGGACTAGCGGGCAAGAGACCCAGTACTTC. Its protein product is CASSLARTSGQETQYF.

This chain uses TRBV7-2 with TRBJ2-7; no clear D. The germline V gene has CDR1 SGHTA and CDR2 FQGNSA. Trimming left V 1 base short and J 0 bases short, with 13 bases between. CDR3 length: 16 amino acids. The DNA of the CDR3 is TGTGCCAGCAGCTTAGATGGCTTTCGTAGCTCCTACGAGCAGTACTTC. It encodes CASSLDGFRSSYEQYF.

The rearrangement joins TRBV6-5 to TRBJ1-5; 9 bases agree with TRBD1. From germline, CDR1 is MNHEY and CDR2 SVGAGI. Unmatched junction bases numbered 17, after V lost 4 bases and J lost 7 bases. CDR3 length: 18 residues. CDR3 nucleotides: TGTGCCAGCAGTTTCACACTACAGGGGGCAAGAAGAAGGCAGCCCCAGCATTTT. Its protein product is CASSFTLQGARRRQPQHF.

The chain couples TRBV7-2 to TRBJ2-7, with D possibly matching TRBD2 (6 bases). The CDR3 spans 15 residues. Trimming removed 4 bases at V and 4 bases at J, with 17 bases between. The germline gives CDR1 SGHTA, CDR2 FQGNSA. The CDR3 region has the DNA TGTGCCAGCAGCTCATCCGGGACTGGGGTTTACGAGCAGTACTTC. It specifies CASSSSGTGVYEQYF.

The chain combines TRBV10-3 with TRBJ2-2; D perhaps matches TRBD1 (6 bases). This CDR3 contains 17 residues. Germline assignment: CDR1 ENHRY and CDR2 SYGVKD. V lost 0 bases and J lost 0, with 11 bases in between. CDR3 in amino acids: CAISESTGSANTGELFF. Written as DNA, the CDR3 is TGTGCCATCAGTGAGTCCACAGGGTCTGCGAACACCGGGGAGCTGTTTTTT.

This rearrangement joins TRBV5-6 to TRBJ2-4; no firm D call. The tail of the sequence fits TRBJ2-7 better, so the J call may be wrong. This CDR3 contains 12 residues. Germline assignment: CDR1 SGHDT and CDR2 YYEEEE. The CDR3 bases are TGTGCCAGCAGCGTTGACACCTACGAGCAGTACTTC. Translating it yields CASSVDTYEQYF.

This chain uses TRBV5-1 with TRBJ2-7, with TRBD2 as a possible D gene (6 bases). CDR3 length: 15 amino acids. Germline V gene sequence: CDR1 SGHRS, CDR2 YFSETQ. Trimming stripped 4 bases from V and 7 bases from J, with 21 bases between. This CDR3 reads CASSIRAGGEREQYF. The CDR3 region has the DNA TGCGCCAGCAGCATTCGTGCAGGAGGGGAAAGAGAGCAGTACTTC.

This rearrangement joins TRBV12-3 or TRBV12-4 to TRBJ1-1; weak D call: TRBD1 (5 bases). CDR3 size: 14 residues. The V gene lost 3 bases and the J gene lost 3 bases, with 11 bases spanning the gap. The CDR3 region is CASSFTGLDTEAFF. The CDR3 DNA is TGTGCCAGCAGTTTCACAGGCCTGGACACTGAAGCTTTCTTT.

V usage is TRBV4-1 and J usage is TRBJ2-5; 7 nucleotides match TRBD1. This CDR3 comprises 17 residues. J lost 5 bases, V lost 6 bases, and 18 bases had no gene match. CDR1 is MGHRA and CDR2 is YSYEKL in the germline V gene. The CDR3 reads CASSSPEQGKIGETQYF. Written as DNA, the CDR3 is TGCGCCAGCAGTAGCCCGGAACAGGGGAAAATAGGGGAGACCCAGTACTTC.

The genes are TRBV28 and TRBJ2-3, with D unclear. This CDR3 has 15 amino acids. Germline V gives CDR1 MDHEN, CDR2 SYDVKM. With 2 bases removed from V and 7 bases from J, the gap between germline ends came to 16 bases. The CDR3 DNA is TGTGCCAGCAGTTTAGATAAGCTCCAAGGCAATACGCAGTATTTT. Protein: CASSLDKLQGNTQYF.

V is TRBV7-2 and J is TRBJ1-6; D not resolved. The V end lost 3 bases, the J end lost 10 bases, and 7 bases lay between the germline ends. This CDR3 comprises 12 residues. Germline assignment: CDR1 SGHTA and CDR2 FQGNSA. The CDR3 DNA reads as TGTGCCAGCAGCTTTAGCGAGTCACCCCTCCACTTT. Amino acids: CASSFSESPLHF. The full variable domain, its missing parts supplied by reference TRBV7-2 and TRBJ1-6, is GAGVSQSPSNKVTEKGKDVELRCDPISGHTALYWYRQSLGQGLEFLIYFQGNSAPDKSGLPSDRFSAERTGGSVSTLTIQRTQQEDSAVYLCASSFSESPLHFGNGTRLTVT.

The rearrangement uses TRBV11-2 and TRBJ2-3, with no clear D. The CDR3 runs 15 residues. Trimming left V 4 bases short and J 2 bases short, with 13 bases between. Germline V gives CDR1 SGHAT, CDR2 FQNNGV. CDR3 bases: TGTGCCAGCAGCTACACCTCGACAAACACAGATACGCAGTATTTT. Translated: CASSYTSTNTDTQYF. The full variable domain, rest sourced from reference TRBV11-2 and TRBJ2-3, is EAGVAQSPRYKIIEKRQSVAFWCNPISGHATLYWYQQILGQGPKLLIQFQNNGVVDDSQLPKDRFSAERLKGVDSTLKIQPAKLEDSAVYLCASSYTSTNTDTQYFGPGTRLTVL.

The chain joins TRBV10-3 to TRBJ1-4; a weak D match, TRBD1 (5 bases). V lost 1 base and J lost 4, with 10 bases in between. This CDR3 contains 15 residues. Looked up from germline, CDR1 is ENHRY and CDR2 is SYGVKD. For the CDR3, the DNA is TGTGCCATCAGTGAGTATGGCCAGGGTAATGAAAAACTGTTTTTT. Its translation is CAISEYGQGNEKLFF.

The rearrangement links TRBV20-1 to TRBJ2-1; D gene uncertain. CDR3 length: 15 amino acids. V was trimmed by 6 bases and J by 2 bases, leaving 17 bases between them. Germline CDR1 reads DFQATT; CDR2 reads SNEGSKA (reference sequence). As DNA, the CDR3 is TGCAGTGCGAAGCTGGGCTTTACCGCCTACAATGAGCAGTTCTTC. The encoded protein is CSAKLGFTAYNEQFF.

This chain uses TRBV10-3 with TRBJ2-1; TRBD2 matches at 9 bases. Germline assignment: CDR1 ENHRY and CDR2 SYGVKD. Unmatched junction bases numbered 7, after V lost 3 bases and J lost 7 bases. The CDR3 consists of 15 residues. The CDR3 protein is CAISDIAGAGNEQFF. The CDR3 bases are TGTGCCATCAGTGATATAGCGGGGGCGGGGAATGAGCAGTTCTTC.

The chain is built from TRBV10-3 and TRBJ1-1; 8 bases map to TRBD1. Germline trimming cut 7 bases from V and 0 bases from J; bases unmatched to any gene: 1. Germline V gene lookup returns CDR1 ENHRY and CDR2 SYGVKD. The CDR3 sequence is 13 residues long. CDR3 DNA sequence: TGTGCCATCACGGACAGGGTGAACACTGAAGCTTTCTTT. Translated: CAITDRVNTEAFF.